This T cell receptor beta chain was captured in a study of radiotherapy plus CTLA-4 blockade in lung cancer. CDR1 is MNHEY and CDR2 is SMNVEV in the germline V gene (reference sequence). The ends were cut back, 5 bases at V and 9 bases at J, with 8 bases in the middle. The CDR3 consists of 11 residues. Receiving focal radiation plus CTLA-4 blockade with ipilimumab were patients who had chemo-refractory metastatic non-small-cell lung cancer. Points on this clone: Its specificity is not known.

Overall study results and limits: Blood-borne expansion of tumor-derived TCR clones followed radiotherapy plus ipilimumab. Interferon-beta and early blood T cell clone dynamics reportedly predicted response best.

Produced via immunoSEQ multiplex PCR; TCRdb's table is partial and in-frame only. The sample lists 45,000 to 55,000 clones; 86% were seen once. Sequencing used peripheral blood, obtained from a patient treated with radiotherapy plus ipilimumab. This chain uses TRBV27 with TRBJ2-1; weak D call: TRBD1 (6 bases). The sequence derives from a human donor with non-small cell lung cancer that progressed on radiotherapy plus ipilimumab. Some clones in this sample may be carry-over from other donors' samples. This CDR3 reads CASSTGTEQFF. The DNA for the CDR3 is TGTGCCAGCAGTACAGGGACTGAGCAGTTCTTC.